What follows describes a single TCR beta chain. This sample was included in a study of beta chain features in type 1 diabetes. The CDR3 has 15 residues. The investigators reverse transcribed all of the isolated RNA, so they sequenced expressed TCRB transcripts. Method: immunoSEQ multiplex PCR; TCRdb's copy keeps in-frame clones and lacks some. The table records approximately 90,000 clones, roughly 34% of them present only once. Material for sequencing was stem cell memory CD4+ T cells from blood. The sequence was collected from a woman aged 18-30 years in good health. This chain joins TRBV21-1 and TRBJ2-3; TRBD2 reflects the table's D call only, with no check against the DNA. TRBV21-1 represents a pseudogene. CDR3 DNA: TGTGCTCCCCCGGGTCAGCGGGCCAGCACAGATACGCAGTATTTT. It encodes CAPPGQRASTDTQYF.